One and the same sample provided the 4 T cell receptor beta chains below, sequenced in a study of cytomegalovirus exposure and HLA in healthy donors. Researchers ran the PCR with 60 Vbeta and 13 Jbeta primers. Assay: immunoSEQ multiplex PCR; the TCRdb copy retains only in-frame clones and omits some. The sample yields 140,000 or so clones, over 80% seen once. The sample consisted of PBMCs. Receptor source: a woman aged 25 to 45 in good health and CMV-seronegative.

The genes are TRBV6-1 and TRBJ1-1; 10 positions agree with TRBD1. The CDR3 sequence is 14 residues long. V gave up 0 bases and J gave up 10 bases; unmatched junction bases: 5. Germline V lookup: CDR1 MNHNS, CDR2 SASEGT. In DNA form, the CDR3 reads TGTGCCAGCAGTGAAGCTGGAAGGGACAGGGGAGCTTTCTTT. Protein product: CASSEAGRDRGAFF.

This sequence joins TRBV11-2 and TRBJ2-5, with TRBD2 matching 7 bases. The CDR3 is made up of 14 amino acids. The germline V gene has CDR1 SGHAT and CDR2 FQNNGV. Trimming cost V 5 bases and J 3 bases; bases outside gene matches: 6. The CDR3 is CASSLIAGKETQYF. CDR3 bases: TGTGCCAGCAGCCTGATAGCGGGCAAAGAGACCCAGTACTTC.

This chain connects TRBV4-1 to TRBJ1-2, with 8 bases matching TRBD1. The CDR3 consists of 18 residues. J gave up 4 bases and V 1 base, and 14 bases lay outside the gene matches. Per germline, CDR1 MGHRA and CDR2 YSYEKL. The CDR3 here is CASSQVGQGAPRGYGYTF. The DNA for the CDR3 is TGCGCCAGCAGCCAAGTCGGGCAGGGGGCCCCTCGCGGCTATGGCTACACCTTC.

The gene calls are TRBV19 and TRBJ2-7; 7 bases map to TRBD1. The trim removed 4 bases at V and 3 bases at J, leaving 6 bases unmatched. Germline CDR1 is LNHDA and CDR2 is SQIVND (reference sequence). There are 14 residues in the CDR3. CDR3 DNA: TGTGCCAGTAGTAGCCGACAGGGAAACTACGAGCAGTACTTC. This codes for CASSSRQGNYEQYF.